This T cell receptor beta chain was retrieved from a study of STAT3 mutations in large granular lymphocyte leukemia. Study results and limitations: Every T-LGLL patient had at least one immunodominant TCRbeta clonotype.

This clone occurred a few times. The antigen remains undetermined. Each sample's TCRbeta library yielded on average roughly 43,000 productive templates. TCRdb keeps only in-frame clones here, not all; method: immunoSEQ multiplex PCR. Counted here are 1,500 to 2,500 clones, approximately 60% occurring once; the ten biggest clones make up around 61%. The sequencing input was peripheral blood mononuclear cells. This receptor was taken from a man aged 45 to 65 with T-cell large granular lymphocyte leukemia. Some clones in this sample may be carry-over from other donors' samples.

The CDR3 sequence is CASSLVLTSDTQYF. In DNA, the CDR3 is TGTGCCAGCAGCTTGGTACTGACTAGCGATACGCAGTATTTT. The J gene is TRBJ2-3, the V gene TRBV5-8; TRBD2 matches 7 bases. From germline, CDR1 is SGHTS and CDR2 YDEGEE. With 0 bases clipped from V and 6 bases from J, the junction kept 4 bases outside the gene matches. This CDR3 has 14 amino acids.